The source of this T cell receptor (beta chain) is a study of beta chain features in type 1 diabetes. Reverse transcription of all isolated RNA meant that expressed TCRB transcripts were sequenced. Here immunoSEQ multiplex PCR was the method, and the copy in TCRdb shows in-frame clones only, minus some. The sample lists some 150,000 clones; 13% were seen once. Remarks on this clone: Antigen specificity is unknown.

Study-wide points: For TCRB rearrangement, an influence of HLA type remained unresolved here. Significant though moderate, a shortening of TCRB CDR3s appeared in all four CD4+ subsets of Type 1 diabetes patients. The cDNA sequencing approach could over-represent high-TCR-expressing cells.

This CDR3 is 15 amino acids long. Trimming removed 5 bases at V and 2 bases at J, with 15 bases between. The germline V gene encodes CDR1 SGHVS and CDR2 FQNEAQ. The sequence derives from a young man with type 1 diabetes. Sequenced sample: central memory CD4+ T cells from blood. The chain is built from TRBV7-8 and TRBJ2-5, with D tentatively TRBD1 (6 bases). CDR3 residues: CASSPVGTTQETQYF. CDR3 coding DNA: TGTGCCAGCAGCCCAGTGGGGACAACACAAGAGACCCAGTACTTC.